The rows below give T cell receptor beta chains drawn from one sample of a study of cytomegalovirus exposure and HLA in healthy donors. Some clones are missing from TCRdb's copy, which holds only in-frame ones; the method was immunoSEQ multiplex PCR. Counted here are 110,000 to 150,000 clones, 80% to 85% occurring once; the ten biggest clones make up approximately 3.6%. Sequencing was done on a sample of PBMCs. The receptors stem from a male donor in good health and CMV-seronegative. Both conserved end residues are part of each CDR3. A D gene is named only where the DNA matches it firmly. Where a row states a size, it is once, few, many or the class of an expanded clone; other rows omit it.

V gene: TRBV29-1; D gene: NA; CDR3 length: 12; J gene: TRBJ1-1; clone size: few; CDR3 protein: CSVVRGNTEAFF; CDR3 DNA: TGCAGCGTTGTTCGGGGGAACACTGAAGCTTTCTTT
V gene: TRBV6-1; D gene: TRBD1; CDR3 length: 14; J gene: TRBJ1-2; clone size: NA; CDR3 protein: CASTGTGGVYGYTF; CDR3 DNA: TGTGCCAGCACCGGGACAGGGGGCGTCTATGGCTACACCTTC
V gene: TRBV28; D gene: NA; CDR3 length: 15; J gene: TRBJ1-4; clone size: NA; CDR3 protein: CASSLAGIGNEKLFF; CDR3 DNA: TGTGCCAGCAGTTTAGCGGGGATAGGAAATGAAAAACTGTTTTTT
V gene: TRBV4-3; D gene: TRBD1; CDR3 length: 14; J gene: TRBJ1-2; clone size: NA; CDR3 protein: CASSQGQGGYGYTF; CDR3 DNA: TGCGCCAGCAGCCAGGGACAGGGTGGCTATGGCTACACCTTC
V gene: TRBV29-1; D gene: TRBD2; CDR3 length: 12; J gene: TRBJ2-5; clone size: few; CDR3 protein: CSVGDYQETQYF; CDR3 DNA: TGCAGCGTGGGGGACTATCAAGAGACCCAGTACTTC
V gene: TRBV28; D gene: NA; CDR3 length: 15; J gene: TRBJ1-4; clone size: NA; CDR3 protein: CASSALPGTNEKLFF; CDR3 DNA: TGTGCCAGCAGTGCGCTGCCGGGGACTAATGAAAAACTGTTTTTT
V gene: TRBV5-1; D gene: NA; CDR3 length: 12; J gene: TRBJ2-7; clone size: few; CDR3 protein: CASRDSTYEQYF; CDR3 DNA: TGCGCCAGCAGGGACAGCACCTACGAGCAGTACTTC
V gene: TRBV19; D gene: NA; CDR3 length: 15; J gene: TRBJ2-7; clone size: NA; CDR3 protein: CASTMRGGSSYEQYF; CDR3 DNA: TGTGCCAGTACCATGAGGGGGGGTAGCTCCTACGAGCAGTACTTC
V gene: TRBV7-9; D gene: TRBD2; CDR3 length: 13; J gene: TRBJ2-3; clone size: NA; CDR3 protein: CASLAGGQDTQYF; CDR3 DNA: TGTGCCAGCTTAGCGGGGGGGCAGGATACGCAGTATTTT
V gene: TRBV14; D gene: NA; CDR3 length: 13; J gene: TRBJ2-7; clone size: NA; CDR3 protein: CASSLTGVYEQYF; CDR3 DNA: TGTGCCAGCAGCTTAACAGGAGTCTACGAGCAGTACTTC
V gene: TRBV2; D gene: TRBD1; CDR3 length: 16; J gene: TRBJ2-6; clone size: NA; CDR3 protein: CASSPGTASGANVLTF; CDR3 DNA: TGTGCCAGCAGCCCCGGGACAGCCTCTGGGGCCAACGTCCTGACTTTC
V gene: TRBV7-3; D gene: TRBD1; CDR3 length: 15; J gene: TRBJ2-1; clone size: NA; CDR3 protein: CASSLSGRGYNEQFF; CDR3 DNA: TGTGCCAGCAGCTTAAGTGGCAGGGGGTACAATGAGCAGTTCTTC
V gene: TRBV28; D gene: NA; CDR3 length: 12; J gene: TRBJ1-3; clone size: NA; CDR3 protein: CASKRSGNTIYF; CDR3 DNA: TGTGCCAGCAAGCGCTCTGGAAACACCATATATTTT
V gene: TRBV7-2; D gene: TRBD1; CDR3 length: 13; J gene: TRBJ1-6; clone size: few; CDR3 protein: CASSRTGQSPLHF; CDR3 DNA: TGTGCCAGCAGCCGGACAGGGCAATCACCCCTCCACTTT
V gene: TRBV2; D gene: TRBD1; CDR3 length: 14; J gene: TRBJ2-2; clone size: once; CDR3 protein: CASSAGQGHGELFF; CDR3 DNA: TGTGCCAGCAGTGCCGGACAGGGGCACGGGGAGCTGTTTTTT
V gene: TRBV6-5; D gene: NA; CDR3 length: 14; J gene: TRBJ2-5; clone size: NA; CDR3 protein: CASSQPGAQETQYF; CDR3 DNA: TGTGCCAGCAGCCAACCAGGGGCTCAAGAGACCCAGTACTTC
V gene: TRBV28; D gene: NA; CDR3 length: 15; J gene: TRBJ2-1; clone size: NA; CDR3 protein: CASSLGSPGYNEQFF; CDR3 DNA: TGTGCCAGCAGTTTAGGGAGCCCAGGCTACAATGAGCAGTTCTTC
V gene: TRBV21-1; D gene: NA; CDR3 length: 16; J gene: TRBJ1-5; clone size: NA; CDR3 protein: CARTGQGERGNQPQHF; CDR3 DNA: TGTGCCAGGACGGGACAGGGGGAAAGGGGCAATCAGCCCCAGCATTTT
V gene: TRBV11-2; D gene: NA; CDR3 length: 14; J gene: TRBJ2-7; clone size: NA; CDR3 protein: CASSLVGLTYEQYF; CDR3 DNA: TGTGCCAGCAGCTTAGTGGGACTGACCTACGAGCAGTACTTC
V gene: TRBV7-9; D gene: NA; CDR3 length: 15; J gene: TRBJ2-5; clone size: NA; CDR3 protein: CASSLTGGSQETQYF; CDR3 DNA: TGTGCCAGCAGCTTAACCGGGGGTAGTCAAGAGACCCAGTACTTC
V gene: TRBV5-1; D gene: NA; CDR3 length: 14; J gene: TRBJ1-1; clone size: NA; CDR3 protein: CASSLGGGPREAFF; CDR3 DNA: TGCGCCAGCAGCTTGGGTGGTGGCCCACGTGAAGCTTTCTTT
V gene: TRBV25-1; D gene: NA; CDR3 length: 15; J gene: TRBJ2-7; clone size: once; CDR3 protein: CASSPPQGKKAEQYF; CDR3 DNA: TGTGCCAGCAGCCCCCCCCAGGGAAAAAAAGCCGAGCAGTACTTC
V gene: TRBV5-1; D gene: TRBD1; CDR3 length: 18; J gene: TRBJ1-6; clone size: NA; CDR3 protein: CASSLGTLQGNYNSPLHF; CDR3 DNA: TGCGCCAGCAGCTTGGGCACCCTACAGGGGAACTATAATTCACCCCTCCACTTT
V gene: TRBV9; D gene: TRBD2; CDR3 length: 15; J gene: TRBJ2-7; clone size: NA; CDR3 protein: CASSVVGGLAGEQYF; CDR3 DNA: TGTGCCAGCAGCGTAGTAGGGGGACTAGCGGGAGAGCAGTACTTC
V gene: TRBV14; D gene: TRBD2; CDR3 length: 18; J gene: TRBJ2-1; clone size: NA; CDR3 protein: CASSRAQTAGKSPNEQFF; CDR3 DNA: TGTGCCAGCAGCCGGGCCCAGACAGCGGGAAAGAGCCCCAATGAGCAGTTCTTC
V gene: TRBV18; D gene: NA; CDR3 length: 15; J gene: TRBJ1-2; clone size: NA; CDR3 protein: CASSQQGFPNYGYTF; CDR3 DNA: TGTGCCAGCTCTCAGCAGGGATTTCCTAACTATGGCTACACCTTC
V gene: TRBV4-3; D gene: NA; CDR3 length: 16; J gene: TRBJ2-2; clone size: NA; CDR3 protein: CASSQSPSGKTGELFF; CDR3 DNA: TGCGCCAGCAGCCAATCACCATCAGGGAAAACCGGGGAGCTGTTTTTT
V gene: TRBV27; D gene: TRBD2; CDR3 length: 14; J gene: TRBJ2-7; clone size: NA; CDR3 protein: CASRLATSAYEQYF; CDR3 DNA: TGTGCCAGCCGTCTCGCGACTAGCGCCTACGAGCAGTACTTC
V gene: TRBV4-1; D gene: NA; CDR3 length: 15; J gene: TRBJ1-2; clone size: once; CDR3 protein: CASSQVGDFNYGYTF; CDR3 DNA: TGCGCCAGCAGCCAAGTCGGGGATTTTAACTATGGCTACACCTTC
V gene: TRBV5-5; D gene: NA; CDR3 length: 14; J gene: TRBJ2-3; clone size: NA; CDR3 protein: CASRIDSYTDTQYF; CDR3 DNA: TGTGCCAGCAGGATCGACTCATACACAGATACGCAGTATTTT
V gene: TRBV18; D gene: NA; CDR3 length: 15; J gene: TRBJ1-2; clone size: NA; CDR3 protein: CASSPLGGAASGYTF; CDR3 DNA: TGTGCCAGCTCACCGCTTGGGGGGGCCGCGAGCGGCTACACCTTC
V gene: TRBV7-9; D gene: TRBD2; CDR3 length: 14; J gene: TRBJ2-5; clone size: NA; CDR3 protein: CASSLGTSIETQYF; CDR3 DNA: TGTGCCAGCAGCTTGGGGACTAGCATTGAGACCCAGTACTTC
V gene: TRBV30; D gene: NA; CDR3 length: 11; J gene: TRBJ2-1; clone size: once; CDR3 protein: CAWREWNEQFF; CDR3 DNA: TGTGCCTGGCGCGAATGGAATGAGCAGTTCTTC